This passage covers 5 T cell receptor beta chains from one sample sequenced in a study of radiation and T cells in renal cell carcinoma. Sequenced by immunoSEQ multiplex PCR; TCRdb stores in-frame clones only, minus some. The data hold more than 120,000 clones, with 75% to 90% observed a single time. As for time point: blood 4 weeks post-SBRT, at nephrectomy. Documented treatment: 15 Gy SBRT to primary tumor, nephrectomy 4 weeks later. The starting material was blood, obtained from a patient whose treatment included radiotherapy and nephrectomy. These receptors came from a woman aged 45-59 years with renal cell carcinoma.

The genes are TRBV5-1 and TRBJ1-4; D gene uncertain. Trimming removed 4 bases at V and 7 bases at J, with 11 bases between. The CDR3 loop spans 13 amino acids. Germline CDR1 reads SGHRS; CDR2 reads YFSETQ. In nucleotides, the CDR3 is TGCGCCAGCAGCAACGGACCCAGTGAAAAACTGTTTTTT. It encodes CASSNGPSEKLFF.

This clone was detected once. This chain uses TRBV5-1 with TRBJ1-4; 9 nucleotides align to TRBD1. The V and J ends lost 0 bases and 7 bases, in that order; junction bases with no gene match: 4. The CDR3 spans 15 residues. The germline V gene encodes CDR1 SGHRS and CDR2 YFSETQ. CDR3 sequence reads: CASSLEDRGSEKLFF. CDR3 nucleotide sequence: TGCGCCAGCAGCTTGGAAGACAGGGGGAGTGAAAAACTGTTTTTT. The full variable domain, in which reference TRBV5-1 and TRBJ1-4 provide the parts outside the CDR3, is KAGVTQTPRYLIKTRGQQVTLSCSPISGHRSVSWYQQTPGQGLQFLFEYFSETQRNKGNFPGRFSGRQFSNSRSEMNVSTLELGDSALYLCASSLEDRGSEKLFFGSGTQLSVL.

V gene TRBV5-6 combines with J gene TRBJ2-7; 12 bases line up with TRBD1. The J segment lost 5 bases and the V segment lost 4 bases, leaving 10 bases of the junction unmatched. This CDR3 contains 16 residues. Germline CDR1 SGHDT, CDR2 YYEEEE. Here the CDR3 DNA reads TGTGCCAGCAGCCCCCGGGGGACAGGGGGCTCTCACGAGCAGTACTTC. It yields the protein CASSPRGTGGSHEQYF.

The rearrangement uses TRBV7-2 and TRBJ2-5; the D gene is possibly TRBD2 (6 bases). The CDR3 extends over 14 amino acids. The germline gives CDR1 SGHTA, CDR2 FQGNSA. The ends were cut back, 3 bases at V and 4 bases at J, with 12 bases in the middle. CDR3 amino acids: CASSFTSGGETQYF. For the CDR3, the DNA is TGTGCCAGCAGCTTTACCTCCGGGGGAGAGACCCAGTACTTC.

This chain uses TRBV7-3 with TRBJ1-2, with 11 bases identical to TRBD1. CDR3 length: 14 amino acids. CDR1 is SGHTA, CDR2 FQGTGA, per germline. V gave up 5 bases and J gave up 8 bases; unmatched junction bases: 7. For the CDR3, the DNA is TGTGCCAGCAGCCCAGGGACAGGGGGGTCAGGCTACACCTTC. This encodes CASSPGTGGSGYTF.